The sequence of this T cell receptor (beta chain) was determined in a study of tumor-infiltrating lymphocytes in primary liver carcinoma. Study-level results: All five tumor regions shared only about 8-24% of top clones. Tumor region pairs overlapped more than did tumor-adjacent and tumor-blood pairs.

Germline CDR1 reads SQVTM; CDR2 reads ANQGSEA. This CDR3 has 11 amino acids. Concerning this clonotype: What it recognizes is unknown. An end of the junction does not agree with germline; a read error may underlie this.

With a constant-region primer, TCR beta cDNA was made from about 0.55 ug of total RNA. Sequencing libraries for TCR beta derived from three nested multiplex PCR rounds that used slightly modified ARM-PCR. Forward primers for TRBV1-TRBV30 and a C-beta reverse primer served the first two PCR rounds, at about 9 cycles each. TCRdb re-derived calls from the multiplex PCR reads in MiXCR, one entry per CDR3 protein. The sample shows some 190,000 distinct CDR3 sequences, approximately 86% of them seen only once. Joint extraction of RNA and DNA used roughly 20-33 mg of bulk tissue that was unsorted. The specimen sequenced was tumor tissue from primary liver carcinoma. V usage is TRBV29-1 and J usage is TRBJ2-1, with TRBD2 matching 7 bases. This clonotype was sampled from a man between 40 and 49 years old with primary liver carcinoma and hepatitis B virus infection. CDR3: CSVDPAREQFF. Here the CDR3 DNA reads TGCAGCGTTGACCCCGCGCGGGAGCAATTCTTC.